By sample share, the clone carrying this TCR beta chain is medium-sized. Germline lookup yields CDR1 LNHDA and CDR2 SQIVND (reference sequence). The CDR3 has 11 residues. The V end lost 6 bases, the J end lost 12 bases, and 14 bases lay between the germline ends. This sample was included in a study of metastatic and nonmetastatic thyroid tumors. From the PCR reads, TCRdb re-called clones with MiXCR. The sample lists 20,000 to 25,000 clones, around an eighth seen once, with around a quarter in the top ten. Every patient underwent thyroid surgery untreated. This clonotype was obtained from a female donor with papillary thyroid cancer or a benign thyroid nodule (not recorded which). Some clones in this sample may be carry-over from other donors' samples. The sample consisted of blood. The V gene is TRBV19, the J gene TRBJ1-1; a weak D match, TRBD1 (5 bases). CDR3 protein: CASRRGVLTFF. CDR3 sequence (DNA): TGTGCCAGTAGGCGGGGGGTTCTGACTTTCTTT.